One sample yielded the 24 T cell receptor beta chains listed below, sequenced in a study of blood T cell repertoires in COVID-19. TCRdb's copy holds only in-frame clones and misses some; the assay was immunoSEQ multiplex PCR. This sample has 100,000 to 150,000 clones; 84% occur once, and the top ten carry about 1.5%. Sequenced: peripheral blood. These receptors were collected from a man aged 55 to 70 with acute or convalescent COVID-19.

The chain recombines TRBV27 with TRBJ1-6; 8 bases fit TRBD1. Germline loops: CDR1 MNHEY, CDR2 SMNVEV (reference sequence). The trim removed 0 bases at V and 10 bases at J, leaving 8 bases unmatched. This CDR3 has 16 amino acids. Here the CDR3 DNA reads TGTGCCAGCAGTTTATCCCGACAGGGGAGTTGGTCACCCCTCCACTTT. Encoded protein: CASSLSRQGSWSPLHF.

Here the CDR3 reads CSVGDLEKLFF. The CDR3 DNA follows: TGCAGCGTTGGCGATCTCGAAAAACTGTTTTTT. The rearrangement uses TRBV29-1 and TRBJ1-4; D remains ambiguous. Germline V CDR1 and CDR2: SQVTM, ANQGSEA. Trimming stripped 4 bases from V and 8 bases from J, with 8 bases between. The CDR3 totals 11 residues.

This clone has only one observation. The J gene is TRBJ2-5, the V gene TRBV18; 7 bases line up with TRBD1. V lost 2 bases and J lost 5; bases outside the gene matches: 8. The germline V gene encodes CDR1 KGHSH and CDR2 LQKENI. The CDR3 length is 15 residues. The CDR3 spells CASSPDRVKGETQYF. CDR3 DNA sequence: TGTGCCAGCTCACCAGACAGGGTGAAGGGGGAGACCCAGTACTTC.

J is TRBJ2-2 and V is TRBV9; 12 bases are shared with TRBD2. Germline V gives CDR1 SGDLS, CDR2 YYNGEE. The CDR3 sequence is 14 residues long. Unmatched junction bases numbered 2, after V lost 3 bases and J lost 8 bases. The CDR3 spells CASSGLAGAGELFF. The CDR3 nucleotides are TGTGCCAGCAGCGGACTAGCGGGGGCGGGGGAGCTGTTTTTT.

The chain carries TRBV5-1 and TRBJ2-7, with D hard to call. The CDR3 runs to 12 residues. Germline assignment: CDR1 SGHRS and CDR2 YFSETQ. Between the trimmed V and J ends, which lost 4 bases and 7 bases, there was a span of 12 bases. Here the CDR3 reads CASSGDLGEQYF. In nucleotides, the CDR3 is TGCGCCAGCAGCGGCGACTTGGGTGAGCAGTACTTC.

This clone was detected only a few times. This rearrangement joins TRBV14 to TRBJ2-7, with 8 bases that match TRBD2. Germline V gene lookup returns CDR1 SGHDN and CDR2 FVKESK. The CDR3 has 17 amino acids. V shed 1 base and J 1 base; nucleotides not matched to a gene: 9. The CDR3 DNA is TGTGCCAGCAGCCAAGGGTCGTACGGGAGGGCTTCCTACGAGCAGTACTTC. Translated: CASSQGSYGRASYEQYF. The complete variable domain, with remaining parts taken from reference TRBV14 and TRBJ2-7, reads EAGVTQFPSHSVIEKGQTVTLRCDPISGHDNLYWYRRVMGKEIKFLLHFVKESKQDESGMPNNRFLAERTGGTYSTLKVQPAELEDSGVYFCASSQGSYGRASYEQYFGPGTRLTVT.

The chain joins TRBV6-5 to TRBJ1-2; D perhaps matches TRBD1 (6 bases). Germline assignment: CDR1 MNHEY and CDR2 SVGAGI. Between the trimmed V and J ends, which lost 6 bases and 5 bases, there was a span of 10 bases. The CDR3 is 12 residues long. In DNA form, the CDR3 reads TGTGCCAGCAGAAGGACAGAGTATGGCTACACCTTC. Translating it yields CASRRTEYGYTF.

The sample holds a few counts of this clone. The rearrangement links TRBV5-6 to TRBJ2-7; a weak D match, TRBD2 (6 bases). The V gene lost 4 bases and the J gene lost 3 bases, with 17 bases spanning the gap. Per the germline V gene, CDR1 is SGHDT and CDR2 is YYEEEE. This CDR3 has 15 residues. CDR3 sequence reads: CASSPDGGHYYEQYF. CDR3 bases: TGTGCCAGCAGCCCTGATGGAGGGCACTACTACGAGCAGTACTTC.

The chain combines TRBV21-1 with TRBJ1-5; the DNA was not compared with TRBD1, the D call given in the table. TRBV21-1 represents a pseudogene. This CDR3 spans 16 amino acids. CDR3 bases: TGTGCCAGCAGCAAAGCCACAGGGGGCAAAACTCAGCCCCAGCATTTT. Translating it yields CASSKATGGKTQPQHF.

This sequence joins TRBV5-5 and TRBJ1-5; D is undetermined. The CDR3 covers 14 residues. From germline, CDR1 is SGHKS and CDR2 YYEKEE (reference sequence). The V and J ends lost 0 bases and 0 bases respectively, with 4 bases between them. The DNA for the CDR3 is TGTGCCAGCAGCTTGGACAGTAGCAATCAGCCCCAGCATTTT. Residues: CASSLDSSNQPQHF.

This chain links TRBV6-1 with TRBJ1-1; 8 nucleotides align to TRBD1. Germline-derived CDR1 and CDR2 are MNHNS and SASEGT. The CDR3 is made up of 15 amino acids. Losses at the gene ends were 2 bases for V and 2 bases for J; bases not matched to a gene: 4. The CDR3 sequence: CASSEPGGGNTEAFF. As DNA, the CDR3 is TGTGCCAGCAGTGAACCAGGGGGCGGTAACACTGAAGCTTTCTTT.

The chain has TRBV9 and TRBJ1-3; D possibly corresponds to TRBD1 (6 bases). Germline V gene data show CDR1 as SGDLS and CDR2 as YYNGEE. Trimming removed 4 bases at V and 0 bases at J, with 17 bases between. The CDR3 length is 17 residues. This CDR3 is CASSLYDRSSSGNTIYF. The CDR3 coding sequence is TGTGCCAGCAGCCTTTACGACAGGTCGAGCTCTGGAAACACCATATATTTT. Filled out from reference TRBV9 and TRBJ1-3, the complete variable domain reads DSGVTQTPKHLITATGQRVTLRCSPRSGDLSVYWYQQSLDQGLQFLIQYYNGEERAKGNILERFSAQQFPDLHSELNLSSLELGDSALYFCASSLYDRSSSGNTIYFGEGSWLTVV.

The CDR3 is CASSTSGRSYNEQFF. CDR3 in DNA: TGTGCCAGCAGCACCAGCGGTCGCTCCTACAATGAGCAGTTCTTC. This rearrangement joins TRBV7-9 to TRBJ2-1, with TRBD2 as a possible D gene (5 bases). CDR1 SEHNR and CDR2 FQNEAQ come from the germline V gene (reference sequence). There are 15 residues in the CDR3. Trimming shortened V by 5 bases and J by 0 bases, and 11 bases separated the two germline ends.

V and J are TRBV2 and TRBJ2-3; tentative D call: TRBD2 (7 bases). Germline CDR1 and CDR2: SNHLY and FYNNEI. V gave up 2 bases and J gave up 10 bases, with 19 bases separating them. The CDR3 length is 15 residues. CDR3: CASSEKLRGGSAQYF. The CDR3, as DNA: TGTGCCAGCAGTGAAAAATTGAGGGGGGGCTCTGCGCAGTATTTT.

The chain recombines TRBV2 with TRBJ1-2; 7 bases line up with TRBD1. Germline V CDR1 and CDR2: SNHLY, FYNNEI. V was clipped by 8 bases and J by 5 bases; unmatched bases: 5. CDR3 size: 12 residues. The CDR3 DNA reads TGTGCCAGCGATGGACAGGTGTATGGCTACACCTTC. Translation: CASDGQVYGYTF.

This chain links TRBV19 with TRBJ2-1; the match to TRBD1 covers 7 bases. The trim removed 6 bases at V and 8 bases at J, leaving 13 bases unmatched. The CDR3 has 15 residues. From germline, CDR1 is LNHDA and CDR2 SQIVND (reference sequence). CDR3 region: CASSAGTALTDEQFF. In nucleotides, the CDR3 is TGTGCCAGTAGCGCCGGGACAGCTCTAACGGATGAGCAGTTCTTC.

The chain combines TRBV30 with TRBJ2-2; D perhaps matches TRBD2 (7 bases). CDR1 and CDR2 from the germline V gene are GTSNPN and SVGIG (reference sequence). The length of the CDR3 is 16 residues. Trimming removed 4 bases from V and 4 bases from J, with 19 bases in between. The CDR3: CAWIQGRLAGTGELFF. In DNA form, the CDR3 reads TGTGCCTGGATCCAGGGGAGACTAGCTGGCACCGGGGAGCTGTTTTTT.

The chain has TRBV5-1 and TRBJ1-2, with D perhaps TRBD1 (5 bases). V was clipped by 4 bases and J by 7 bases, with 17 bases between them. Germline V gene data show CDR1 as SGHRS and CDR2 as YFSETQ. The CDR3 is made up of 14 amino acids. Here the CDR3 DNA reads TGCGCCAGCAGCGTAACCGATGGGGCTTCTGGCTACACCTTC. It is translated as CASSVTDGASGYTF.

The CDR3 coding sequence is TGTGCCAGCTCACCAGCTGGACAGTACGAGCAGTACTTC. It translates to CASSPAGQYEQYF. The chain couples TRBV18 to TRBJ2-7; the D gene is possibly TRBD1 (6 bases). The germline V and J ends were trimmed by 2 bases and 4 bases, with 9 bases remaining between them. Per germline, CDR1 KGHSH and CDR2 LQKENI. The CDR3 covers 13 residues.

V and J are TRBV5-1 and TRBJ1-2; no definite D call. Germline CDR1 SGHRS, CDR2 YFSETQ. V was clipped by 0 bases and J by 5 bases, with 14 bases between them. The CDR3 sequence is 15 residues long. This chain's CDR3 is CASSLDRPGGYGYTF. The CDR3 nucleotides are TGCGCCAGCAGCTTGGATCGGCCAGGAGGTTATGGCTACACCTTC.

This clone was detected once. This chain uses TRBV3-1 (or the pseudogene TRBV3-2) with TRBJ2-7; 11 nucleotides agree with TRBD2. Trimming removed 5 bases from V and 2 bases from J; junction bases left unmatched: 8. The CDR3 is 16 amino acids. Germline lookup yields CDR1 LGHDT and CDR2 YNNKEL (reference sequence). CDR3 sequence reads: CASSSSMGLAAYEQYF. The CDR3 DNA reads as TGTGCCAGCAGCTCCAGTATGGGACTAGCGGCCTACGAGCAGTACTTC.

This CDR3 reads CAWTAPDSGRIFGYGYTF. CDR3 coding DNA: TGTGCCTGGACCGCCCCTGACTCCGGGAGAATTTTCGGCTATGGCTACACCTTC. The chain has TRBV30 and TRBJ1-2; D call uncertain. The CDR3 loop spans 18 amino acids. Germline V CDR1 and CDR2: GTSNPN, SVGIG (reference sequence). The V end lost 4 bases, the J end lost 4 bases, and 28 bases lay between the germline ends.

The rearrangement joins TRBV9 to TRBJ2-7; TRBD2 agrees at 7 bases. V lost 3 bases to trimming and J lost 6 bases; unmatched junction nucleotides: 3. The CDR3 consists of 12 residues. Looked up from germline, CDR1 is SGDLS and CDR2 is YYNGEE. The CDR3 bases are TGTGCCAGCAGCGCGGAGCGGGGCGAGCAGTACTTC. The encoded protein is CASSAERGEQYF.

The chain joins TRBV6-5 to TRBJ2-2; no clear D. Germline lookup yields CDR1 MNHEY and CDR2 SVGAGI. The V end was cut by 4 bases, the J end by 1 base, with 7 bases between. This CDR3 contains 14 residues. The CDR3 region is CASSSSLNTGELFF. The CDR3 DNA reads as TGTGCCAGCAGTTCCAGTCTGAACACCGGGGAGCTGTTTTTT.